This TCR beta chain came from a study of regulatory T cells. The primer mix had 52 TRBV and 13 TRBJ primers. Some clones are missing from TCRdb's copy, which holds only in-frame ones; the method was immunoSEQ multiplex PCR. Of about 5,900 clones listed, roughly 80% are singletons. Only one count was recorded for this clone. The antigen remains undetermined. This CDR3 comprises 13 residues. Trimming left V 6 bases short and J 3 bases short, with 11 bases between. Germline CDR1 MNHNS, CDR2 SASEGT. Findings and caveats of the study: Regulatory T cells showed the strongest V-J pair restriction and V/J gene skewing among patient repertoires.

The sequencing input was CD8+ T cells sorted from blood. The TCR sequence derives from a child under 18 with CD3G deficiency. The chain uses TRBV6-1 and TRBJ1-1; D call uncertain. The chain's CDR3 is CASSLYGYTEAFF. The CDR3 coding sequence is TGTGCCAGCAGCCTATACGGTTACACTGAAGCTTTCTTT.